This is a list of T cell receptor beta chains from one sample in a study of blood T cell repertoires in COVID-19. The assay was immunoSEQ multiplex PCR, and TCRdb's table has in-frame clones only and misses some. Here the sample spans 250,000 to 350,000 clones, around 90% being singletons. Sequencing was done on a sample of peripheral blood. The receptors were gathered from a man between 18 and 29 years old with active or convalescent COVID-19. Each CDR3 is given with its conserved first and last residue. The order of the fields is CDR3 length, J gene, D gene, V gene, clone size, CDR3 DNA, CDR3 protein. The D gene is left open where the match is weak. A row's size may be missing; if present it is once, few, many or a size class.

len: 17; j_gene: TRBJ2-7; d_gene: TRBD2; v_gene: TRBV6-1; abundance: .; CDR3nt: TGTGCCAGCAGTGAACCGGGGGGGTTGGCAGAGGGGTACGAGCAGTACTTC; CDR3aa: CASSEPGGLAEGYEQYF
len: 13; j_gene: TRBJ2-1; d_gene: TRBD2; v_gene: TRBV11-2; abundance: once; CDR3nt: TGTGCCAGCAGCTTAGGCTCACTAGCGGAGCAGTTCTTC; CDR3aa: CASSLGSLAEQFF
len: 16; j_gene: TRBJ2-1; d_gene: TRBD2; v_gene: TRBV9; abundance: .; CDR3nt: TGTGCCAGCAGCGTGGCGGGGGGCAACTCCTACAATGAGCAGTTCTTC; CDR3aa: CASSVAGGNSYNEQFF
len: 15; j_gene: TRBJ2-3; d_gene: .; v_gene: TRBV3-1/TRBV3-2; abundance: .; CDR3nt: TGTGCCAGCAGCTACAACAGGGTCCCAACAGATACGCAGTATTTT; CDR3aa: CASSYNRVPTDTQYF
len: 14; j_gene: TRBJ2-5; d_gene: .; v_gene: TRBV10-2; abundance: .; CDR3nt: TGCGCCAGCGCGGGGCAGGGGGGCCAAGAGACCCAGTACTTC; CDR3aa: CASAGQGGQETQYF
len: 15; j_gene: TRBJ2-3; d_gene: TRBD2; v_gene: TRBV5-6; abundance: .; CDR3nt: TGTGCCAGCAGCGCAAGCGGGGGGGCGGGGGATACGCAGTATTTT; CDR3aa: CASSASGGAGDTQYF
len: 15; j_gene: TRBJ1-5; d_gene: TRBD1; v_gene: TRBV18; abundance: .; CDR3nt: TGTGCCAGCTCATCCGGGACAGGATATGATCAGCCCCAGCATTTT; CDR3aa: CASSSGTGYDQPQHF
len: 12; j_gene: TRBJ2-5; d_gene: .; v_gene: TRBV10-3; abundance: .; CDR3nt: TGTGCCATCATGCGGGGACAAGAGACCCAGTACTTC; CDR3aa: CAIMRGQETQYF
len: 13; j_gene: TRBJ2-7; d_gene: .; v_gene: TRBV7-9; abundance: .; CDR3nt: TGTGCCAGCAGCCGGGCAGGGGCCTACGAGCAGTACTTC; CDR3aa: CASSRAGAYEQYF
len: 15; j_gene: TRBJ2-5; d_gene: .; v_gene: TRBV19; abundance: .; CDR3nt: TGTGCCAGTAGTAGTGGCCGACAGGGAGGCGAGACCCAGTACTTC; CDR3aa: CASSSGRQGGETQYF
len: 16; j_gene: TRBJ2-3; d_gene: TRBD2; v_gene: TRBV7-2; abundance: .; CDR3nt: TGTGCCAGCAGCTGGGATAGGGCTAGCGGGGTTGATACGCAGTATTTT; CDR3aa: CASSWDRASGVDTQYF
len: 16; j_gene: TRBJ1-3; d_gene: .; v_gene: TRBV6-5; abundance: .; CDR3nt: TGTGCCAGCAGTTCGGGCTCCAGGGTATCCGGAAACACCATATATTTT; CDR3aa: CASSSGSRVSGNTIYF
len: 13; j_gene: TRBJ2-7; d_gene: .; v_gene: TRBV6-6; abundance: .; CDR3nt: TGTGCCAGCAGCATCGGCGGAACCTACGAGCAGTACTTC; CDR3aa: CASSIGGTYEQYF
len: 14; j_gene: TRBJ2-1; d_gene: .; v_gene: TRBV7-2; abundance: .; CDR3nt: TGTGCCAGCAGCTTAGCGCCGGAGTACAATGAGCAGTTCTTC; CDR3aa: CASSLAPEYNEQFF
len: 14; j_gene: TRBJ2-1; d_gene: TRBD1; v_gene: TRBV7-3; abundance: .; CDR3nt: TGTGCCAGCAGCTCAAGTCGGACAGGGAATGAGCAGTTCTTC; CDR3aa: CASSSSRTGNEQFF
len: 16; j_gene: TRBJ2-3; d_gene: .; v_gene: TRBV5-6; abundance: .; CDR3nt: TGTGCCAGCAGCTTGGGCACAGGGTTGAGCACAGATACGCAGTATTTT; CDR3aa: CASSLGTGLSTDTQYF
len: 14; j_gene: TRBJ2-1; d_gene: TRBD2; v_gene: TRBV5-1; abundance: few; CDR3nt: TGCGCCAGCAGCGCCGGCGGGGGAGCCAATGAGCAGTTCTTC; CDR3aa: CASSAGGGANEQFF
len: 16; j_gene: TRBJ2-3; d_gene: .; v_gene: TRBV27; abundance: .; CDR3nt: TGTGCCAGCAGACGACTGATTGGCACTAGCACAGATACGCAGTATTTT; CDR3aa: CASRRLIGTSTDTQYF
len: 17; j_gene: TRBJ1-1; d_gene: .; v_gene: TRBV19; abundance: .; CDR3nt: TGTGCCAGTAGTATTCGTAAGACATCGCCGATGAACACTGAAGCTTTCTTT; CDR3aa: CASSIRKTSPMNTEAFF
len: 15; j_gene: TRBJ2-7; d_gene: TRBD1; v_gene: TRBV9; abundance: .; CDR3nt: TGTGCCAGCAGCGTAGAGGCAGGGGGCTCCTACGAGCAGTACTTC; CDR3aa: CASSVEAGGSYEQYF
len: 13; j_gene: TRBJ1-2; d_gene: TRBD1; v_gene: TRBV5-1; abundance: .; CDR3nt: TGCGCCAGCCAGGGGGCAGCTAACTATGGCTACACCTTC; CDR3aa: CASQGAANYGYTF
len: 12; j_gene: TRBJ1-1; d_gene: .; v_gene: TRBV11-2; abundance: .; CDR3nt: TGTGCCAGCAGCCGCGGGGGGACTGAAGCTTTCTTT; CDR3aa: CASSRGGTEAFF
len: 13; j_gene: TRBJ2-7; d_gene: TRBD1; v_gene: TRBV27; abundance: .; CDR3nt: TGTGCCAGCGCGGGACAGGGGGGGTCCGGGCAGTACTTC; CDR3aa: CASAGQGGSGQYF
len: 14; j_gene: TRBJ1-1; d_gene: .; v_gene: TRBV11-2; abundance: .; CDR3nt: TGTGCCAGCAGCTTAGGATTAAGGGGTTGGCGAGCTTTCTTT; CDR3aa: CASSLGLRGWRAFF
len: 11; j_gene: TRBJ1-2; d_gene: .; v_gene: TRBV6-6; abundance: .; CDR3nt: TGTGCCAGCACCCGGATGGAGGGCTACACCTTC; CDR3aa: CASTRMEGYTF
len: 14; j_gene: TRBJ2-2; d_gene: .; v_gene: TRBV14; abundance: .; CDR3nt: TGTGCCAGCAGCCAAGCTGGGGGGACCGGGGAGCTGTTTTTT; CDR3aa: CASSQAGGTGELFF